This TCR beta chain was identified in a study of cytomegalovirus exposure and HLA in healthy donors. In the PCR, 60 Vbeta and 13 Jbeta primers were used. Per the authors' pipeline: A follow-up analysis tallied some 80 million unique TCR beta chains, roughly 9.9 million shared. The data were produced by immunoSEQ multiplex PCR, yet TCRdb's version contains in-frame clones alone and is incomplete. V, J and clone size are those of that table, while D and trimming were read from the DNA. Counted here are some 140,000 clones, 65% to 70% occurring once; the ten biggest clones make up 1.5% to 2%. The source material was PBMCs. This receptor was identified in a human donor in good health.

The CDR3 DNA sequence: TGCGCCAGCAGCCCGGACAGACGGGAGCAGTTCTTC. Translated: CASSPDRREQFF. The chain links TRBV4-1 to TRBJ2-1, with D tentatively TRBD1 (6 bases). Germline V CDR1 and CDR2: MGHRA, YSYEKL. The CDR3 sequence is 12 residues long. V shed 4 bases and J shed 10 bases, with 11 bases lying between them.